Following are 10 T cell receptor beta chains from one sample sequenced in a study of beta chain features in type 1 diabetes. Study results and caveats: Among patients with Type 1 diabetes, TCRB CDR3s were moderately but significantly shorter in every one of the four CD4+ subsets.

The whole isolated RNA underwent reverse transcription, so sequencing captured expressed TCRB transcripts. Using immunoSEQ multiplex PCR, the repertoire was profiled, and TCRdb retains in-frame clones only, with some absent. The sample includes around 250,000 clones, more than 13% of them seen just once. These receptors' targets are unknown. The source material was naive CD4+ T cells from blood. Receptors originate from a man between 25 and 39 years old with type 1 diabetes.

This chain connects TRBV4-2 to TRBJ1-2, with D perhaps matching TRBD1 (5 bases). Germline V gene lookup returns CDR1 LGHNA and CDR2 YNFKEQ. V was pared by 1 base and J by 4 bases, with 10 bases between. The CDR3 totals 14 residues. CDR3 in DNA: TGTGCCAGCAGCCAAGGGGGGGGATCCTATGGCTACACCTTC. Translated, it gives CASSQGGGSYGYTF.

This clone has only a few counts. The identical CDR3 is also encoded by other nucleotide sequences in the sample. The CDR3 region is CSVYSGANVLTF. CDR3 bases: TGCAGCGTCTACTCTGGGGCCAACGTCCTGACTTTC. The chain is built from TRBV29-1 and TRBJ2-6; D remains ambiguous. This CDR3 comprises 12 residues. The V gene's germline CDR1 is SQVTM and CDR2 ANQGSEA. Trimming cost V 6 bases and J 0 bases, with 3 bases left between them.

The chain couples TRBV2 to TRBJ2-2; no reliable D call. In germline, CDR1 is SNHLY, CDR2 FYNNEI. This CDR3 region has 13 residues. With 7 bases removed from V and 3 bases from J, the gap between germline ends came to 9 bases. The CDR3 is CASKRSYTGELFF. In DNA form, the CDR3 reads TGTGCCAGCAAAAGAAGCTACACCGGGGAGCTGTTTTTT. Variable domain in full (rest from reference TRBV2 and TRBJ2-2): EPEVTQTPSHQVTQMGQEVILRCVPISNHLYFYWYRQILGQKVEFLVSFYNNEISEKSEIFDDQFSVERPDGSNFTLKIRSTKLEDSAMYFCASKRSYTGELFFGEGSRLTVL.

Of note for this clone: At one end the junction does not follow the germline gene, possibly because of a read error. This chain joins TRBV6-5 and TRBJ1-1, with D uncertain. Per germline, CDR1 MNHEY and CDR2 SVGAGI. The CDR3 sequence is 15 residues long. CDR3 sequence reads: CASSYSQTLKTEAFF. Here the CDR3 DNA reads TGTGCCAGCAGTTACTCTCAGACTTTGAAGACTGAAGCTTTCTTT.

This clone was counted only a few times. The V and J genes are TRBV7-2 and TRBJ2-5, with 8 nucleotides matching TRBD1. V lost 1 base to trimming and J lost 5 bases; unmatched junction nucleotides: 9. The CDR3 consists of 16 residues. Per germline, CDR1 SGHTA and CDR2 FQGNSA. CDR3 region: CASSLGRSGGQETQYF. The CDR3 DNA sequence: TGTGCCAGCAGCTTAGGGAGGTCAGGGGGCCAGGAGACCCAGTACTTC.

V is TRBV9 and J is TRBJ2-2; weak D call: TRBD1 (6 bases). Germline lookup yields CDR1 SGDLS and CDR2 YYNGEE. Trimming cost V 2 bases and J 6 bases, with 8 bases left between them. The CDR3 is 13 residues long. The CDR3 region has the DNA TGTGCCAGCAGCGTGAACAGGGCCGGGGAGCTGTTTTTT. It translates to CASSVNRAGELFF.

The genes are TRBV2 and TRBJ2-2; 11 bases match TRBD2. The germline V gene encodes CDR1 SNHLY and CDR2 FYNNEI. The trim removed 10 bases at V and 8 bases at J, leaving 12 bases unmatched. CDR3 length equals 15 residues. CDR3 sequence: CAKAGTSGARGELFF. DNA for the CDR3: TGTGCCAAGGCCGGGACTAGCGGAGCACGAGGGGAGCTGTTTTTT.

V usage is TRBV2 and J usage is TRBJ2-3; 9 bases line up with TRBD1. V lost 5 bases to trimming and J lost 3 bases; unmatched junction nucleotides: 9. The length of the CDR3 is 16 residues. Germline V gene sequence: CDR1 SNHLY, CDR2 FYNNEI. The DNA for the CDR3 is TGTGCCAGCAGTAAACGACGGACAGGGGTGACAGATACGCAGTATTTT. This gives the protein CASSKRRTGVTDTQYF.

This clone occurred a few times. The CDR3 spells CASSLIRGELFF. In nucleotides, the CDR3 is TGCGCCAGCAGCTTGATCCGCGGGGAGCTGTTTTTT. The J gene is TRBJ2-2, the V gene TRBV5-1; D unclear. Germline CDR1 and CDR2: SGHRS and YFSETQ. The CDR3 runs 12 residues. Trimming shortened V by 1 base and J by 7 bases, and 5 bases separated the two germline ends.

This clone was seen a few times. The chain combines TRBV5-1 with TRBJ2-7, with 11 bases that match TRBD2. Trimming cost V 5 bases and J 4 bases; bases outside gene matches: 2. The CDR3 is 13 residues long. Per the germline V gene, CDR1 is SGHRS and CDR2 is YFSETQ. CDR3 coding DNA: TGCGCCAGCAGAGGGACTAGCGGATACGAGCAGTACTTC. Its translation is CASRGTSGYEQYF.